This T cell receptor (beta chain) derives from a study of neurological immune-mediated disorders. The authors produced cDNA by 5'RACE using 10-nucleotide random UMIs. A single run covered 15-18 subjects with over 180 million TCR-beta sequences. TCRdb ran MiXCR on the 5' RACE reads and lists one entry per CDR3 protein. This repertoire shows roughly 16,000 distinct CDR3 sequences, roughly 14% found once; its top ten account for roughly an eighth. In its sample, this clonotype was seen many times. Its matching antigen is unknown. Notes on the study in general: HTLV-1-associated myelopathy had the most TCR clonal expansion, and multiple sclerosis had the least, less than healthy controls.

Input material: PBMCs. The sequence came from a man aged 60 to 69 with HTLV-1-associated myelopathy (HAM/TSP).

The CDR3 DNA reads as TGTGCCAGCAGTTCTGGGTTGACAGGTCCATCTTACGAGCAGTACTTC. Translating it yields CASSSGLTGPSYEQYF. This rearrangement joins TRBV6-6 to TRBJ2-7; TRBD1 might be the D (6 bases). CDR3 length: 16 residues. The V end lost 4 bases, the J end lost 4 bases, and 20 bases lay between the germline ends. Germline V gene sequence: CDR1 MNHNY, CDR2 SVGAGI (reference sequence).